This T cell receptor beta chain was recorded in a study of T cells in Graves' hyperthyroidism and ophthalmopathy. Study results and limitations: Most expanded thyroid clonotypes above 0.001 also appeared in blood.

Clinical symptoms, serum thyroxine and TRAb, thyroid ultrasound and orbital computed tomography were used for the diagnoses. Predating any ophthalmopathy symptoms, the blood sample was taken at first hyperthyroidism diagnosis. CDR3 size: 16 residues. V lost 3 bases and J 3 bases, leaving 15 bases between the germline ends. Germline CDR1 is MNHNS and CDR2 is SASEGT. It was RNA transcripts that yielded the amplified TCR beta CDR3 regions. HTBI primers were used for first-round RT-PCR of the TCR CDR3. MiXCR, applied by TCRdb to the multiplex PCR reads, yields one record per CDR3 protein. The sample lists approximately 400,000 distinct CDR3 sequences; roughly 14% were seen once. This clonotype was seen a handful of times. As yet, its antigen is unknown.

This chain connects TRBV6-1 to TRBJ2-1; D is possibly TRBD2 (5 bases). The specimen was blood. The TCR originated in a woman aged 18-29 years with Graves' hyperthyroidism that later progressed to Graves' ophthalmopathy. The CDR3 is CASSDPLGVVYNEQFF. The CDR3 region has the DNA TGTGCCAGCAGTGATCCCCTCGGGGTCGTCTACAATGAGCAGTTCTTC.